This TCR beta chain was obtained from a study of cytomegalovirus exposure and HLA in healthy donors. Background on the study: Roughly 80 million unique TCRs from HLA-typed donors made up an early data release.

CDR3 size: 12 residues. The V gene's germline CDR1 is GTSNPN and CDR2 SVGIG (reference sequence). Trimming left V 2 bases short and J 6 bases short, with 10 bases between. The PCR made use of 60 Vbeta and 13 Jbeta primers. Profiled with immunoSEQ multiplex PCR; TCRdb holds only in-frame clones, not every one. The sample carries 200,000 or so clones, around four fifths recorded once. The specimen was PBMCs. This chain connects TRBV30 to TRBJ1-1; D may be TRBD1 (5 bases). The clonotype comes from a woman younger than 35 in good health and CMV-seronegative. CDR3 sequence: CAWSQGVSEAFF. CDR3 sequence (DNA): TGTGCCTGGAGTCAGGGCGTGTCTGAAGCTTTCTTT.